The 20 T cell receptor beta chains below come from one sample, sequenced in a study of T-cell memory formation after mild COVID-19 (dated by TCRdb to the early 2020s). Libraries were built with 5' RACE. These reads were obtained on an Illumina NovaSeq 6000. TCRdb itself trimmed the public reads at Q25 with fastp, ran MiXCR and retained productive beta chains. Entries that share a CDR3 protein sequence are merged under the most common genes and DNA. For this sample the table gives about 560,000 distinct CDR3 sequences, of which about 20% were detected only once. The ten largest clones add up to about 8.4% of the sample. The specimen sequenced was PBMCs or a T cell subset sorted from them (not recorded which). The source is an adult woman who had mild COVID-19 (a few samples of this study predate the infection). The sample titles of this study are shuffled in the database, so cell type and time point are left out; the donor was told from shared clones.

This clonotype was seen only once. The chain joins TRBV7-8 to TRBJ1-2, with no clear D. The CDR3 is 13 amino acids. Germline V gene lookup returns CDR1 SGHVS and CDR2 FQNEAQ. V dropped 5 bases and J dropped 5 bases, with 12 bases sitting between them. Here the CDR3 reads CASSSLGRYGYTF. CDR3 DNA sequence: TGTGCCAGCAGCAGCCTGGGCAGGTATGGCTACACCTTC.

This chain joins TRBV12-3 or TRBV12-4 and TRBJ1-1; D is unresolved. This CDR3 contains 12 residues. V lost 2 bases and J lost 5, with 6 bases in between. CDR3 in DNA: TGTGCCAGCAGTTTAACCAGGACTGAAGCTTTCTTT. It is translated as CASSLTRTEAFF.

The rearrangement joins TRBV13 to TRBJ1-3; D unclear. Per the germline V gene, CDR1 is PRHDT and CDR2 is FYEKMQ (reference sequence). V lost 4 bases to trimming and J lost 3 bases, with 4 bases between them. The CDR3 has 12 amino acids. As DNA, the CDR3 is TGTGCCAGCAGCTCAGATGGAAACACCATATATTTT. Amino acids: CASSSDGNTIYF.

This clonotype was picked up a small number of times. The chain recombines TRBV4-1 with TRBJ2-5; TRBD1 aligns across 7 bases. Unmatched junction bases numbered 14, after V lost 2 bases and J lost 5 bases. This CDR3 contains 17 residues. From germline, CDR1 is MGHRA and CDR2 YSYEKL. The CDR3 nucleotides read TGCGCCAGCAGCCAACCCCGATGGAAACAGGGGCAGGAGACCCAGTACTTC. The encoded protein is CASSQPRWKQGQETQYF.

The chain uses TRBV7-9 and TRBJ2-3; D is ambiguous. CDR3 size: 14 residues. Looked up from germline, CDR1 is SEHNR and CDR2 is FQNEAQ (reference sequence). V was pared by 2 bases and J by 7 bases, with 13 bases between. The CDR3 bases are TGTGCCAGCAGCTTAAGTTGGCAAGCCAATACGCAGTATTTT. Translating gives CASSLSWQANTQYF.

This chain joins TRBV27 and TRBJ2-2; D gene unclear. The CDR3 spans 13 residues. V lost 6 bases to trimming and J lost 4 bases, with 9 bases between them. Germline assignment: CDR1 MNHEY and CDR2 SMNVEV (reference sequence). This CDR3 reads CASSNRFTGELFF. As DNA, the CDR3 is TGTGCCAGCAGCAACCGATTCACCGGGGAGCTGTTTTTT.

The rearrangement joins TRBV27 to TRBJ1-1; 9 bases map to TRBD1. Trimming cost V 1 base and J 4 bases; bases outside gene matches: 4. Germline-derived CDR1 and CDR2 are MNHEY and SMNVEV (reference sequence). The CDR3 is 15 amino acids. CDR3 region: CASSLWGQGGTEAFF. As DNA, the CDR3 is TGTGCCAGCAGTTTATGGGGACAGGGCGGCACTGAAGCTTTCTTT.

This clonotype was seen a few times. The rearrangement links TRBV24-1 to TRBJ1-1, with a weak D call TRBD1 (6 bases). Trimming removed 4 bases at V and 5 bases at J, with 16 bases between. CDR1 is KGHDR and CDR2 is SFDVKD in the germline V gene. This CDR3 is 15 amino acids long. CDR3 DNA sequence: TGTGCCACCAGTGACCCACAGGGCGGTCGGACTGAAGCTTTCTTT. It translates to CATSDPQGGRTEAFF.

This chain links TRBV20-1 with TRBJ2-1; D is unresolved. CDR1 and CDR2 (germline): DFQATT, SNEGSKA (reference sequence). CDR3 length: 13 residues. The V end was cut by 1 base, the J end by 5 bases, with 9 bases between. The CDR3 nucleotides are TGCAGTGCTAGAGTTCCGGACCACAATGAGCAGTTCTTC. Its translation: CSARVPDHNEQFF.

This clonotype turned up a few times. The genes are TRBV7-8 and TRBJ2-3, with 10 bases fitting TRBD2. The ends lost 1 base at V and 2 bases at J; junction bases unmatched: 3. Germline V gene data show CDR1 as SGHVS and CDR2 as FQNEAQ. The CDR3 length is 16 residues. The CDR3 protein is CASSLGAGGHTDTQYF. The CDR3 nucleotides read TGTGCCAGCAGCTTAGGAGCGGGGGGGCACACAGATACGCAGTATTTT.

The chain carries TRBV24-1 and TRBJ1-1; D is unresolved. V lost 9 bases, J lost 5 bases, and 15 bases lay in between. CDR1 and CDR2 (germline): KGHDR, SFDVKD. The CDR3 has 13 residues. CDR3 amino acids: CATRRAGRTEAFF. The CDR3, as DNA: TGTGCCACCCGGCGGGCGGGAAGGACTGAAGCTTTCTTT.

The rearrangement links TRBV5-6 to TRBJ2-3; D call uncertain. From germline, CDR1 is SGHDT and CDR2 YYEEEE. The CDR3 is 19 amino acids. The V gene lost 4 bases and the J gene lost 0 bases, with 24 bases spanning the gap. The CDR3 region is CASSPPDWRLVLSTDTQYF. DNA for the CDR3: TGTGCCAGCAGCCCCCCTGACTGGCGATTGGTCCTCAGCACAGATACGCAGTATTTT. The variable domain in full, completed from reference TRBV5-6 and TRBJ2-3, reads DAGVTQSPTHLIKTRGQQVTLRCSPKSGHDTVSWYQQALGQGPQFIFQYYEEEERQRGNFPDRFSGHQFPNYSSELNVNALLLGDSALYLCASSPPDWRLVLSTDTQYFGPGTRLTVL.

V usage is TRBV20-1 and J usage is TRBJ1-5, with 7 bases identical to TRBD1. The germline gives CDR1 DFQATT, CDR2 SNEGSKA (reference sequence). The J segment lost 4 bases and the V segment lost 6 bases, leaving 12 bases of the junction unmatched. The CDR3 contains 15 residues. CDR3 DNA: TGCAGTGCAACTCCCGGGACAGCGAATAATCAGCCCCAGCATTTT. Amino acids: CSATPGTANNQPQHF.

The chain joins TRBV12-3 or TRBV12-4 to TRBJ1-3; D is ambiguous. The CDR3 runs to 13 residues. V lost 2 bases and J 9 bases, leaving 11 bases between the germline ends. The CDR3 bases are TGTGCCAGCAGTTTAAGTACCGACGGCACCATATATTTT. Its translation is CASSLSTDGTIYF.

The rearrangement uses TRBV12-3 or TRBV12-4 and TRBJ2-2; 8 nucleotides agree with TRBD1. The CDR3 is 16 residues long. The V segment lost 6 bases and the J segment 5 bases; nucleotides outside the gene matches: 11. The CDR3 protein is CASSGLGQGKTGELFF. CDR3 DNA: TGTGCCAGCAGCGGCCTCGGACAGGGCAAGACCGGGGAGCTGTTTTTT.

V and J are TRBV18 and TRBJ2-7; 11 bases line up with TRBD2. Trimming at V came to 4 bases and at J to 0 bases, leaving 11 bases not matched to a gene. The CDR3 length is 18 residues. CDR1 is KGHSH, CDR2 LQKENI, per germline. The CDR3: CASSQTSGVGLSSYEQYF. In DNA form, the CDR3 reads TGTGCCAGCTCACAGACTAGCGGGGTGGGGTTGAGCTCCTACGAGCAGTACTTC.

Many counts were recorded for this clonotype. An end of the junction does not agree with germline; a read error may underlie this. The chain carries TRBV27 and TRBJ2-1, with D perhaps matching TRBD2 (5 bases). In germline, CDR1 is MNHEY, CDR2 SMNVEV (reference sequence). The CDR3 is made up of 14 amino acids. The CDR3 loop reads CASSFSGSYNEQFF. In DNA form, the CDR3 reads TGCGCCAGCAGCTTTTCGGGGTCCTACAATGAGCAGTTCTTC.

This clonotype was counted only a few times. The chain joins TRBV29-1 to TRBJ2-7, with 9 nucleotides matching TRBD1. The CDR3 has 12 residues. Germline V gene data show CDR1 as SQVTM and CDR2 as ANQGSEA. The V gene end was trimmed by 6 bases and the J gene end by 7 bases; junction bases not matched to a gene: 7. The CDR3 reads CSVRTGGREQYF. The CDR3 DNA is TGCAGCGTGCGAACAGGGGGCCGTGAGCAGTACTTC.

This clonotype has a handful of counts. This sequence joins TRBV9 and TRBJ2-1; the D gene could be TRBD1 or TRBD2 (5 bases each). The CDR3 sequence is 16 residues long. The germline gives CDR1 SGDLS, CDR2 YYNGEE. V lost 4 bases and J lost 8, with 22 bases in between. CDR3 DNA sequence: TGTGCCAGCAGCCCACGAAACCGGGACCCCGGTTATGAGCAGTTCTTC. This translates into CASSPRNRDPGYEQFF.

V usage is TRBV7-3 and J usage is TRBJ2-1; 7 positions agree with TRBD2. With 5 bases clipped from V and 7 bases from J, the junction kept 11 bases outside the gene matches. CDR1 is SGHTA and CDR2 is FQGTGA in the germline V gene. This CDR3 has 15 residues. CDR3 in DNA: TGTGCCAGCAGCAAAGGGGACTATACGGGGAATGAGCAGTTCTTC. It translates to CASSKGDYTGNEQFF.